This T cell receptor beta chain was documented in a study of T-cell reconstitution after alpha-beta-depleted transplantation in children. This sample's TCRbeta library carried unique molecular identifier barcodes. TCRdb reprocessed the PCR reads via MiXCR and lists one record per CDR3 protein. The table has about 980,000 distinct CDR3 sequences, around 30% seen once; the top ten hold 25% to 35%. With regard to this clonotype: Its antigen remains unidentified.

Study results and limitations: Newly made T cells mostly supplied T-cell counts and diversity one year after transplant. About two months after transplant, alpha-beta T cells reportedly came from several hundred expanded graft clones. The origin of high day-60 TCRbeta diversity in some patients lay in surviving recipient T cells and thymic progenitors.

The CDR3 consists of 13 residues. Deletions cut 6 bases from V and 1 base from J, with 9 bases between. J is TRBJ2-5 and V is TRBV12-3 or TRBV12-4; D is undetermined. This sequence was found in a boy under three years old who had a stem cell transplant for SCID, so the T cells may come from the graft donor. This specimen consisted of PBMCs, mostly from graft donor cells, obtained 360 days after TCRalphabeta/CD19-depleted stem cell transplant. This CDR3 reads CASSPYGQETQYF. The DNA for the CDR3 is TGTGCCAGCAGCCCTTATGGCCAAGAGACCCAGTACTTC.